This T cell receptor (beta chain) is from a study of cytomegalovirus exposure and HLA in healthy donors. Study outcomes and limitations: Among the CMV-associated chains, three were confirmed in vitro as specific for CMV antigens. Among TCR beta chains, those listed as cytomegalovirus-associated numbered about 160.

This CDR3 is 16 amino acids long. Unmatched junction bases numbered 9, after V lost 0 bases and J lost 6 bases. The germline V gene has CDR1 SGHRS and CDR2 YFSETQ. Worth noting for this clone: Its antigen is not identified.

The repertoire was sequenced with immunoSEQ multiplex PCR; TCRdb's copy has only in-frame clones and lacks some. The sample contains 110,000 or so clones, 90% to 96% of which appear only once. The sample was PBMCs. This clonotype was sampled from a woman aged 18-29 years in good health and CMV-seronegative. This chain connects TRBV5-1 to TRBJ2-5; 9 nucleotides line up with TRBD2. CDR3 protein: CASSLDVSGGTKTQYF. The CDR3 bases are TGCGCCAGCAGCTTGGACGTTAGCGGGGGCACGAAGACCCAGTACTTC. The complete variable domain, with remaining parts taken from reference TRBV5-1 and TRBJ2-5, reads KAGVTQTPRYLIKTRGQQVTLSCSPISGHRSVSWYQQTPGQGLQFLFEYFSETQRNKGNFPGRFSGRQFSNSRSEMNVSTLELGDSALYLCASSLDVSGGTKTQYFGPGTRLLVL.